A single sample is the source of the 27 T cell receptor beta chains below, sequenced in a study of response to subunit inactivated influenza vaccine (dated by TCRdb to between 2017 and 2018). Preparation of the library involved RT-PCR. Reads for this sample came from an Illumina HiSeq 2500. The public reads were reanalyzed by TCRdb: fastp trimming at Q25, MiXCR alignment, in-frame beta chains only. Rows with one shared CDR3 protein collapse into an entry with the most common genes and DNA. The sample data list roughly 700,000 distinct CDR3 sequences, and 11% to 15% of these were observed just once. The ten largest clones take up 5.5% to 8% of the sample. The material was PBMCs from blood, obtained around 14 days before vaccination. Receptors originate from a man in his fifties who received an inactivated influenza vaccine. Donor details come from another sample of the same person, matched by shared clones.

This clonotype was seen at least ten times. The chain carries TRBV28 and TRBJ2-7, with TRBD2 as a possible D gene (7 bases). Between the trimmed V and J ends, which lost 2 bases and 6 bases, there was a span of 14 bases. Per the germline V gene, CDR1 is MDHEN and CDR2 is SYDVKM. The CDR3 sequence is 14 residues long. The CDR3 loop is CASSLGAGAIEQYF. CDR3 in DNA: TGTGCCAGCAGTTTAGGGGCGGGGGCGATCGAGCAGTACTTC.

CDR3 coding DNA: TGTGCCAGCAGTTACTCAGTAGCGGGAGGAATTACCGGGGAGCTGTTTTTT. It yields the protein CASSYSVAGGITGELFF. The chain joins TRBV6-5 to TRBJ2-2; 10 bases are shared with TRBD2. This CDR3 is 17 amino acids long. CDR1 is MNHEY, CDR2 SVGAGI, per germline. With V trimmed by 0 bases and J by 5 bases, 6 bases remained unmatched.

This chain links TRBV6-1 with TRBJ2-7; D gene ambiguous. The CDR3 totals 14 residues. Germline loops: CDR1 MNHNS, CDR2 SASEGT. V gave up 6 bases and J gave up 2 bases, with 14 bases separating them. DNA for the CDR3: TGTGCCAGCAGCGCCTTTGTGGATCCCTACGAGCAGTACTTC. Translated, it gives CASSAFVDPYEQYF.

This clonotype was counted between two and nine times. The V call is TRBV5-1, the J call TRBJ2-7; TRBD1 aligns across 10 bases. CDR1 and CDR2 (germline): SGHRS, YFSETQ. The CDR3 spans 16 residues. V shed 4 bases, J shed 0 bases, and the junction held 7 bases outside the gene matches. The CDR3 sequence is CASSTVGQGSSYEQYF. The DNA of the CDR3 is TGCGCCAGCAGCACCGTGGGACAGGGGAGCTCCTACGAGCAGTACTTC.

The chain employs TRBV6-2 or TRBV6-3 and TRBJ2-7, with D tentatively TRBD1 or TRBD2 (5 bases each). The CDR3 extends over 16 amino acids. The germline V gene encodes CDR1 MNHEY and CDR2 SVGEGT. V was cut by 2 bases and J by 2 bases, with 16 bases left in between. The CDR3 DNA reads as TGTGCCAGCAGTTACCCACCGGTCGGGGCGGCCTACGAGCAGTACTTC. This sequence encodes CASSYPPVGAAYEQYF.

The sample holds a few counts of this clonotype. This chain connects TRBV7-2 to TRBJ1-5; a weak D match, TRBD1 (6 bases). Trimming pared 1 base from V and 7 bases from J, leaving 14 bases between. The CDR3 spans 15 residues. CDR1 and CDR2 (germline): SGHTA, FQGNSA. The chain's CDR3 is CASSLGGAGGQPQHF. The CDR3 DNA reads TGTGCCAGCAGCTTAGGGGGGGCCGGGGGGCAGCCCCAGCATTTT.

This chain uses TRBV5-1 with TRBJ2-6, with no clear D. The CDR3 contains 15 residues. Trimming shortened V by 4 bases and J by 0 bases, and 8 bases separated the two germline ends. Germline assignment: CDR1 SGHRS and CDR2 YFSETQ. The CDR3 spells CASSEQTSGANVLTF. The CDR3 DNA follows: TGCGCCAGCAGCGAACAGACCTCTGGGGCCAACGTCCTGACTTTC.

This clonotype appeared many times. The chain joins TRBV5-1 to TRBJ2-3; no clear D. The V and J ends lost 0 bases and 6 bases respectively, with 11 bases between them. Germline CDR1 reads SGHRS; CDR2 reads YFSETQ. The CDR3 is 14 amino acids. The chain's CDR3 is CASSLEPFEDTQYF. For the CDR3, the DNA is TGCGCCAGCAGCTTGGAGCCTTTTGAGGATACGCAGTATTTT.

V gene TRBV20-1 combines with J gene TRBJ2-5; 9 bases fit TRBD2. V was clipped by 2 bases and J by 2 bases; unmatched bases: 6. The CDR3 length is 15 residues. Germline-derived CDR1 and CDR2 are DFQATT and SNEGSKA (reference sequence). CDR3 protein: CSARPTSGTQETQYF. DNA of the CDR3: TGCAGTGCTAGACCGACTAGCGGCACACAAGAGACCCAGTACTTC.

The gene calls are TRBV20-1 and TRBJ2-7, with D possibly called TRBD1 or TRBD2 (6 bases each). Germline V gene data show CDR1 as DFQATT and CDR2 as SNEGSKA (reference sequence). The CDR3 runs to 15 residues. V lost 5 bases, J lost 2 bases, and 19 bases lay in between. CDR3 sequence (DNA): TGCAGTGCTCCGGAAGGGGGGCGTGGGACCTACGAGCAGTACTTC. Translating it yields CSAPEGGRGTYEQYF.

V is TRBV19 and J is TRBJ2-7; D unresolved. Trimming left V 3 bases short and J 6 bases short, with 24 bases between. The CDR3 has 17 residues. Germline V gene lookup returns CDR1 LNHDA and CDR2 SQIVND (reference sequence). In DNA form, the CDR3 reads TGTGCCAGTAGTATTATAGGAATCACCCGCGGACCGGCCGAGCAGTACTTC. It encodes CASSIIGITRGPAEQYF.

In DNA, the CDR3 is TGTGCCTCTCGGACGAATAGCAATCAGCCCCAGCATTTT. Amino acids: CASRTNSNQPQHF. V gene TRBV10-3 combines with J gene TRBJ1-5; no firm D call. V was shortened by 11 bases and J by 0 bases, with 11 bases between the two germline ends. Germline V gene data show CDR1 as ENHRY and CDR2 as SYGVKD. The CDR3 covers 13 residues.

This chain joins TRBV7-7 and TRBJ2-1, with D tentatively TRBD2 (5 bases). This CDR3 comprises 16 residues. CDR1 is SSHAT and CDR2 is FNYEAQ in the germline V gene (reference sequence). Between the trimmed V and J ends, which lost 4 bases and 9 bases, there was a span of 22 bases. The DNA for the CDR3 is TGTGCCAGCAGCTCACGGGGTGACGGTTTCTTGGGTGAGCAGTTCTTC. Amino acids: CASSSRGDGFLGEQFF.

This clonotype was counted between two and nine times. This chain connects TRBV27 to TRBJ1-1; maybe TRBD1 (5 bases). The length of the CDR3 is 14 residues. Trimming removed 0 bases from V and 4 bases from J, with 9 bases in between. The germline CDR1 and CDR2 sequences are MNHEY and SMNVEV (reference sequence). CDR3 amino acids: CASSLSRGTTEAFF. For the CDR3, the DNA is TGTGCCAGCAGTTTATCGCGGGGGACCACTGAAGCTTTCTTT.

Many counts were recorded for this clonotype. The chain joins TRBV5-1 to TRBJ1-1, with D possibly being TRBD1 (6 bases). Trimming cost V 0 bases and J 4 bases, with 10 bases left between them. This CDR3 is built from 14 residues. The V gene's germline CDR1 is SGHRS and CDR2 YFSETQ. This CDR3 reads CASSLVGGSTEAFF. Written as DNA, the CDR3 is TGCGCCAGCAGCTTGGTAGGGGGGAGCACTGAAGCTTTCTTT.

This clonotype was observed a handful of times. This chain connects TRBV9 to TRBJ2-2, with D perhaps being TRBD1 or TRBD2 (7 bases each). Germline V gene data show CDR1 as SGDLS and CDR2 as YYNGEE. Trimming stripped 1 base from V and 6 bases from J, with 13 bases between. The CDR3 runs to 15 residues. CDR3 residues: CASSVRGLAAGELFF. The CDR3 DNA reads as TGTGCCAGCAGCGTAAGGGGGCTAGCGGCCGGGGAGCTGTTTTTT.

The J gene is TRBJ1-2, the V gene TRBV5-5; TRBD1 agrees at 8 bases. This CDR3 comprises 15 residues. Germline loops: CDR1 SGHKS, CDR2 YYEKEE (reference sequence). After removal of 1 base from V and 8 bases from J, the junction contained 10 bases not matched to a gene. The CDR3 region has the DNA TGTGCCAGCAGCTTGTCAACTTCCAGGGGGCGAGGCTACACCTTC. This gives the protein CASSLSTSRGRGYTF.

In its sample, this clonotype was seen many times. The rearrangement links TRBV20-1 to TRBJ2-5, with TRBD1 as a possible D gene (5 bases). The CDR3 consists of 13 residues. Germline CDR1 and CDR2: DFQATT and SNEGSKA (reference sequence). CDR3 in amino acids: CSGLGPFKETQYF. Written as DNA, the CDR3 is TGCAGCGGCCTGGGGCCTTTCAAGGAGACCCAGTACTTC.

This clonotype was counted between two and nine times. The chain couples TRBV20-1 to TRBJ2-7; possibly TRBD2 for D (6 bases). Germline V gene lookup returns CDR1 DFQATT and CDR2 SNEGSKA (reference sequence). V dropped 6 bases and J dropped 0 bases, with 12 bases sitting between them. This CDR3 has 13 residues. CDR3 sequence (DNA): TGCAGTGCGACGCGGGGTAGCTCCTACGAGCAGTACTTC. It specifies CSATRGSSYEQYF.

This clonotype was detected only a few times. The genes are TRBV2 and TRBJ1-1; D uncertain. There are 13 residues in the CDR3. Germline lookup yields CDR1 SNHLY and CDR2 FYNNEI. Trimming cost V 2 bases and J 5 bases, with 9 bases left between them. The CDR3 spells CASSEPQGTEAFF. CDR3 nucleotide sequence: TGTGCCAGCAGTGAACCACAAGGGACTGAAGCTTTCTTT.

The CDR3 nucleotides are TGCAGTGCTCGGTTCCGGGAGTCAGATACGCAGTATTTT. This codes for CSARFRESDTQYF. The chain carries TRBV20-1 and TRBJ2-3, with a tentative D call TRBD2 (6 bases). The CDR3 consists of 13 residues. V lost 5 bases to trimming and J lost 4 bases, with 13 bases between them. CDR1 and CDR2 (germline): DFQATT, SNEGSKA (reference sequence).

This clonotype was detected a few times. This chain links TRBV12-3 or TRBV12-4 with TRBJ2-1, with 14 bases matching TRBD2. CDR3 size: 16 residues. J lost 7 bases, V lost 5 bases, and 7 bases had no gene match. CDR3: CASSLAGTSGGNEQFF. CDR3 in DNA: TGTGCCAGCAGTCTTGCCGGGACTAGCGGGGGAAATGAGCAGTTCTTC.

This clonotype came up a few times. The chain uses TRBV20-1 and TRBJ2-1; 8 positions match TRBD1. The CDR3 runs to 16 residues. V lost 2 bases to trimming and J lost 8 bases; unmatched junction nucleotides: 14. Germline-derived CDR1 and CDR2 are DFQATT and SNEGSKA (reference sequence). The DNA of the CDR3 is TGCAGTGCTAGACCGCCGACAGGGGCTAAGAGAGATGAGCAGTTCTTC. Residues: CSARPPTGAKRDEQFF.

The chain couples TRBV15 to TRBJ2-1, with 11 positions matching TRBD2. J gave up 6 bases and V 4 bases, and 8 bases lay outside the gene matches. The CDR3 extends over 16 amino acids. Germline V gene sequence: CDR1 LNHNV, CDR2 YYDKDF (reference sequence). The CDR3 spells CATSTQLAGVSNEQFF. Written as DNA, the CDR3 is TGTGCCACCAGCACACAACTAGCGGGAGTATCCAATGAGCAGTTCTTC.

This chain joins TRBV7-2 and TRBJ2-7, with D possibly called TRBD1 or TRBD2 (5 bases each). In germline, CDR1 is SGHTA, CDR2 FQGNSA. Trimming removed 1 base from V and 3 bases from J, with 13 bases in between. This CDR3 spans 15 amino acids. CDR3 protein: CASSLEPGPYYEQYF. The CDR3 coding sequence is TGTGCCAGCAGCTTAGAACCGGGGCCCTACTACGAGCAGTACTTC. Full variable domain (missing parts from reference TRBV7-2 and TRBJ2-7): GAGVSQSPSNKVTEKGKDVELRCDPISGHTALYWYRQSLGQGLEFLIYFQGNSAPDKSGLPSDRFSAERTGGSVSTLTIQRTQQEDSAVYLCASSLEPGPYYEQYFGPGTRLTVT.

A note on this clonotype: The germline gene is not matched at one end of the junction; a read error may be the cause. The chain combines TRBV5-5 with TRBJ2-7; D perhaps matches TRBD2 (5 bases). The CDR3 is 14 residues long. Germline CDR1 SGHKS, CDR2 YYEKEE (reference sequence). The DNA for the CDR3 is TGTGCCAGCAGCTTCGGGATCCACTCCTGCGAGCAGTACTTC. Protein: CASSFGIHSCEQYF. Full variable domain (rest looked up from reference TRBV5-5 and TRBJ2-7): DAGVTQSPTHLIKTRGQQVTLRCSPISGHKSVSWYQQVLGQGPQFIFQYYEKEERGRGNFPDRFSARQFPNYSSELNVNALLLGDSALYLCASSFGIHSCEQYFGPGTRLTVT.

The sample holds a few counts of this clonotype. The rearrangement uses TRBV7-9 and TRBJ2-5, with 9 positions matching TRBD2. Trimming removed 1 base from V and 0 bases from J; junction bases left unmatched: 6. Germline V gene sequence: CDR1 SEHNR, CDR2 FQNEAQ (reference sequence). The CDR3 has 17 residues. CDR3 sequence reads: CASSLGRGGQYQETQYF. CDR3 coding DNA: TGTGCCAGCAGCTTAGGGCGGGGGGGCCAGTACCAAGAGACCCAGTACTTC.